One sample yielded the 27 T cell receptor beta chains listed below, sequenced in a study of blood T cell repertoires in COVID-19. Here immunoSEQ multiplex PCR was the method, and the copy in TCRdb shows in-frame clones only, minus some. The data show about 70,000 clones, roughly 80% seen once. Sequenced material: peripheral blood. These receptors all come from a woman at least 80 years old with acute or convalescent COVID-19.

The rearrangement uses TRBV2 and TRBJ2-1, with TRBD2 identical over 15 bases. The CDR3 extends over 15 amino acids. V trimming: 6 bases; J trimming: 8 bases; junction bases outside the gene matches: 5. Germline V gene sequence: CDR1 SNHLY, CDR2 FYNNEI. The CDR3 sequence is CASSSGTSGGYEQFF. CDR3 nucleotide sequence: TGTGCCAGCAGCTCCGGGACTAGCGGGGGGTATGAGCAGTTCTTC.

The chain has TRBV11-1 and TRBJ2-7; 8 bases map to TRBD1. Germline CDR1 is SGHAT and CDR2 is FQDESV (reference sequence). This CDR3 has 15 amino acids. The V and J ends lost 5 bases and 5 bases, in that order; junction bases with no gene match: 11. The CDR3 DNA reads as TGTGCCAGCAGCAAGGACAGGGTCAAGGTTGACGAGCAGTACTTC. This gives the protein CASSKDRVKVDEQYF. Full variable domain (remainder filled in from reference TRBV11-1 and TRBJ2-7): EAEVAQSPRYKITEKSQAVAFWCDPISGHATLYWYRQILGQGPELLVQFQDESVVDDSQLPKDRFSAERLKGVDSTLKIQPAELGDSAMYLCASSKDRVKVDEQYFGPGTRLTVT.

This clone was counted only a few times. The CDR3 sequence: CASSLWRGGAFF. The CDR3 DNA reads TGTGCCAGCAGCTTGTGGCGGGGGGGAGCTTTCTTT. The rearrangement links TRBV5-6 to TRBJ1-1, with D perhaps matching TRBD1 (5 bases). This CDR3 has 12 amino acids. Germline CDR1 SGHDT, CDR2 YYEEEE. Trimming pared 1 base from V and 10 bases from J, leaving 11 bases between.

This chain joins TRBV4-1 and TRBJ1-2; D not certain. Germline V lookup: CDR1 MGHRA, CDR2 YSYEKL. CDR3 length: 14 residues. V lost 1 base and J 3 bases, leaving 9 bases between the germline ends. CDR3 sequence: CASSQATNDYGYTF. CDR3 sequence (DNA): TGCGCCAGCAGCCAAGCGACAAACGACTATGGCTACACCTTC.

The chain joins TRBV10-2 to TRBJ2-3, with D hard to call. V gave up 6 bases and J gave up 1 base, with 8 bases separating them. The germline V gene has CDR1 WSHSY and CDR2 SAAADI. CDR3 length: 13 amino acids. The chain's CDR3 is CASRAAGTDTQYF. CDR3 nucleotides: TGCGCCAGCAGGGCCGCGGGCACAGATACGCAGTATTTT.

This clone was counted at least ten times. The chain is built from TRBV7-2 and TRBJ2-2; 11 nucleotides line up with TRBD2. Germline V CDR1 and CDR2: SGHTA, FQGNSA. The CDR3 is 16 residues long. V trimming: 2 bases; J trimming: 4 bases; junction bases outside the gene matches: 3. The CDR3 reads CASSLYSGGVTGELFF. In nucleotides, the CDR3 is TGTGCCAGCAGCTTATATAGCGGGGGGGTCACCGGGGAGCTGTTTTTT.

This clone was recorded only once. This sequence joins TRBV19 and TRBJ1-1; possible D gene TRBD1, 5 bases. The CDR3 has 16 residues. Deletions cut 5 bases from V and 4 bases from J, with 20 bases between. Germline CDR1 LNHDA, CDR2 SQIVND (reference sequence). CDR3 residues: CASSPNRGWFSTEAFF. The CDR3 coding sequence is TGTGCCAGTAGTCCGAACCGGGGGTGGTTCTCCACTGAAGCTTTCTTT.

The chain combines TRBV7-6 with TRBJ2-7; no clear D. There are 11 residues in the CDR3. V was shortened by 4 bases and J by 2 bases, with 3 bases between the two germline ends. Germline V gene data show CDR1 as SGHVS and CDR2 as FNYEAQ. The CDR3, as DNA: TGTGCCAGCAGCTCCGCCTACGAGCAGTACTTC. Amino acids: CASSSAYEQYF.

This chain connects TRBV6-5 to TRBJ1-2, with 7 bases aligning to TRBD1. Unmatched junction bases numbered 8, after V lost 7 bases and J lost 0 bases. CDR1 is MNHEY and CDR2 is SVGAGI in the germline V gene. The CDR3 contains 15 residues. The CDR3 DNA is TGTGCCAGCACCCAAGGGGGCTACACTAACTATGGCTACACCTTC. The encoded protein is CASTQGGYTNYGYTF.

The chain uses TRBV7-2 and TRBJ1-1, with D tentatively TRBD1 (6 bases). The CDR3 runs to 14 residues. Per the germline V gene, CDR1 is SGHTA and CDR2 is FQGNSA. The V end was cut by 2 bases, the J end by 1 base, with 8 bases between. CDR3 DNA: TGTGCCAGCAGCTTATCCAGGGGGAACACTGAAGCTTTCTTT. As protein: CASSLSRGNTEAFF. Drawing the rest from reference TRBV7-2 and TRBJ1-1, the complete variable domain is GAGVSQSPSNKVTEKGKDVELRCDPISGHTALYWYRQSLGQGLEFLIYFQGNSAPDKSGLPSDRFSAERTGGSVSTLTIQRTQQEDSAVYLCASSLSRGNTEAFFGQGTRLTVV.

This rearrangement joins TRBV21-1 to TRBJ2-6; TRBD1, the table's D call, was not compared with the DNA. TRBV21-1 is termed a pseudogene. The CDR3 extends over 18 amino acids. DNA for the CDR3: TGTGCCAGCAGCCCTCCGGGACAGGGGGCCTCTGGGGCCAACGTCCTGACTTTC. Translation: CASSPPGQGASGANVLTF.

This clone was seen a single time. This rearrangement joins TRBV29-1 to TRBJ2-3; the match to TRBD1 covers 9 bases. This CDR3 has 14 residues. Germline loops: CDR1 SQVTM, CDR2 ANQGSEA. Trimming removed 5 bases from V and 0 bases from J; junction bases left unmatched: 3. The CDR3 sequence: CSVTGGASTDTQYF. The CDR3 DNA is TGCAGCGTTACAGGGGGCGCCAGCACAGATACGCAGTATTTT.

Here the CDR3 reads CASSLDWAPDTQYF. CDR3 nucleotide sequence: TGCGCCAGCAGCTTGGACTGGGCTCCAGATACGCAGTATTTT. V gene TRBV5-1 combines with J gene TRBJ2-3, with no clear D. Looked up from germline, CDR1 is SGHRS and CDR2 is YFSETQ. Trimming stripped 0 bases from V and 4 bases from J, with 9 bases between. The CDR3 loop spans 14 amino acids.

This clone was seen more than once but under ten times. V usage is TRBV7-2 and J usage is TRBJ2-1, with D perhaps TRBD1 (5 bases). Trimming removed 1 base at V and 8 bases at J, with 15 bases between. The CDR3 is 15 residues long. CDR1 SGHTA and CDR2 FQGNSA come from the germline V gene. CDR3 in amino acids: CASSLEGAVWDEQFF. CDR3 in DNA: TGTGCCAGCAGCTTAGAAGGGGCAGTTTGGGATGAGCAGTTCTTC.

The CDR3 loop reads CSASIGNRGRYNEQFF. For the CDR3, the DNA is TGCAGTGCTAGTATAGGGAACAGGGGCCGTTACAATGAGCAGTTCTTC. V and J are TRBV20-1 and TRBJ2-1; 7 nucleotides agree with TRBD1. The V and J ends lost 3 bases and 4 bases, in that order; junction bases with no gene match: 12. The CDR3 covers 16 residues. The V gene's germline CDR1 is DFQATT and CDR2 SNEGSKA (reference sequence).

The chain is built from TRBV7-2 and TRBJ1-1; D perhaps matches TRBD1 (5 bases). Trimming cost V 3 bases and J 8 bases, with 16 bases left between them. Germline CDR1 SGHTA, CDR2 FQGNSA. The CDR3 spans 14 residues. In DNA form, the CDR3 reads TGTGCCAGCAGCTTTGCAGTTGCAGGGAGGGAAGCTTTCTTT. It specifies CASSFAVAGREAFF.

The chain is built from TRBV5-1 and TRBJ2-6, with 9 positions matching TRBD1. The germline gives CDR1 SGHRS, CDR2 YFSETQ. There are 17 residues in the CDR3. Losses at the gene ends were 2 bases for V and 2 bases for J; bases not matched to a gene: 5. CDR3 protein: CASSLNTGGAGANVLTF. CDR3 bases: TGCGCCAGCAGCTTAAATACAGGGGGCGCTGGGGCCAACGTCCTGACTTTC.

J is TRBJ1-1 and V is TRBV4-1; 7 positions agree with TRBD1. The CDR3 has 15 amino acids. From germline, CDR1 is MGHRA and CDR2 YSYEKL. V dropped 4 bases and J dropped 4; count of bases not matched to a gene: 9. CDR3 loop: CASSPQQGSSTEAFF. The DNA for the CDR3 is TGCGCCAGCAGCCCCCAACAGGGGAGTAGCACTGAAGCTTTCTTT.

The rearrangement joins TRBV3-1 (or the pseudogene TRBV3-2) to TRBJ1-2; TRBD1 might be the D (5 bases). This CDR3 spans 15 amino acids. CDR1 is LGHDT, CDR2 YNNKEL, per germline (reference sequence). Trimming cost V 4 bases and J 2 bases, with 14 bases left between them. CDR3 in DNA: TGTGCCAGCAGCCCTCGGGTCAAGGGGAACTATGGCTACACCTTC. This codes for CASSPRVKGNYGYTF.

This rearrangement joins TRBV19 to TRBJ2-1, with 8 bases identical to TRBD1. The CDR3 consists of 14 residues. Per the germline V gene, CDR1 is LNHDA and CDR2 is SQIVND (reference sequence). The trim removed 5 bases at V and 0 bases at J, leaving 0 bases unmatched. The CDR3 DNA sequence: TGTGCCAGTAGTGGACAGGGCTCCTACAATGAGCAGTTCTTC. Translated: CASSGQGSYNEQFF.

This chain connects TRBV5-1 to TRBJ1-2; tentative D call: TRBD1 (6 bases). Per the germline V gene, CDR1 is SGHRS and CDR2 is YFSETQ. V gave up 5 bases and J gave up 8 bases, with 16 bases separating them. The length of the CDR3 is 13 residues. The CDR3 DNA follows: TGCGCCAGCAGTTCTACAGGGCTTGGGGGCTACACCTTC. Translating gives CASSSTGLGGYTF.

CDR3 residues: CASSPPGGVNTEAFF. CDR3 in DNA: TGTGCCAGCAGCCCGCCCGGGGGAGTGAACACTGAAGCTTTCTTT. This rearrangement joins TRBV6-5 to TRBJ1-1, with D perhaps matching TRBD1 (5 bases). V gave up 6 bases and J gave up 0 bases, with 14 bases separating them. The CDR3 totals 15 residues. Germline V CDR1 and CDR2: MNHEY, SVGAGI.

The sample holds a few counts of this clone. This sequence joins TRBV30 and TRBJ1-1; D perhaps matches TRBD1 (5 bases). The CDR3 is made up of 14 amino acids. V dropped 2 bases and J dropped 2 bases, with 12 bases sitting between them. Germline-derived CDR1 and CDR2 are GTSNPN and SVGIG (reference sequence). CDR3 residues: CAWSFRGSNTEAFF. DNA of the CDR3: TGTGCCTGGAGTTTTCGGGGGTCCAACACTGAAGCTTTCTTT.

This clone was seen only once. The rearrangement uses TRBV29-1 and TRBJ2-7; D is ambiguous. The CDR3 length is 13 residues. CDR1 SQVTM and CDR2 ANQGSEA come from the germline V gene. Trimming left V 2 bases short and J 6 bases short, with 14 bases between. The CDR3 DNA follows: TGCAGCGTTGAACAGACTTCCTCGGCCGAGCAGTACTTC. Translation gives CSVEQTSSAEQYF.

The gene calls are TRBV27 and TRBJ1-2; maybe TRBD1 (6 bases). This CDR3 spans 14 amino acids. Germline V gene sequence: CDR1 MNHEY, CDR2 SMNVEV (reference sequence). Trimming took 5 bases from V and 7 from J, leaving 17 bases between them. The CDR3 here is CASSPKTGVGGYTF. The CDR3 DNA follows: TGTGCCAGCAGTCCGAAGACAGGAGTAGGTGGCTACACCTTC.

The genes are TRBV21-1 and TRBJ2-1; the tabulated D call, TRBD2, remains unverified against the DNA. TRBV21-1 has pseudogene status. The CDR3 consists of 18 residues. CDR3 protein: CASSTGLAGGLSYNEQFF. Here the CDR3 DNA reads TGTGCCAGCAGCACTGGACTAGCGGGGGGGCTCTCCTACAATGAGCAGTTCTTC.

This chain joins TRBV5-6 and TRBJ1-1; TRBD1 aligns across 9 bases. This CDR3 region has 13 residues. In germline, CDR1 is SGHDT, CDR2 YYEEEE. V lost 6 bases, J lost 1 base, and 1 base stayed unmatched. The DNA of the CDR3 is TGTGCCAGCAACAGGGGGCGGAACACTGAAGCTTTCTTT. Its translation: CASNRGRNTEAFF. Full variable domain (rest looked up from reference TRBV5-6 and TRBJ1-1): DAGVTQSPTHLIKTRGQQVTLRCSPKSGHDTVSWYQQALGQGPQFIFQYYEEEERQRGNFPDRFSGHQFPNYSSELNVNALLLGDSALYLCASNRGRNTEAFFGQGTRLTVV.